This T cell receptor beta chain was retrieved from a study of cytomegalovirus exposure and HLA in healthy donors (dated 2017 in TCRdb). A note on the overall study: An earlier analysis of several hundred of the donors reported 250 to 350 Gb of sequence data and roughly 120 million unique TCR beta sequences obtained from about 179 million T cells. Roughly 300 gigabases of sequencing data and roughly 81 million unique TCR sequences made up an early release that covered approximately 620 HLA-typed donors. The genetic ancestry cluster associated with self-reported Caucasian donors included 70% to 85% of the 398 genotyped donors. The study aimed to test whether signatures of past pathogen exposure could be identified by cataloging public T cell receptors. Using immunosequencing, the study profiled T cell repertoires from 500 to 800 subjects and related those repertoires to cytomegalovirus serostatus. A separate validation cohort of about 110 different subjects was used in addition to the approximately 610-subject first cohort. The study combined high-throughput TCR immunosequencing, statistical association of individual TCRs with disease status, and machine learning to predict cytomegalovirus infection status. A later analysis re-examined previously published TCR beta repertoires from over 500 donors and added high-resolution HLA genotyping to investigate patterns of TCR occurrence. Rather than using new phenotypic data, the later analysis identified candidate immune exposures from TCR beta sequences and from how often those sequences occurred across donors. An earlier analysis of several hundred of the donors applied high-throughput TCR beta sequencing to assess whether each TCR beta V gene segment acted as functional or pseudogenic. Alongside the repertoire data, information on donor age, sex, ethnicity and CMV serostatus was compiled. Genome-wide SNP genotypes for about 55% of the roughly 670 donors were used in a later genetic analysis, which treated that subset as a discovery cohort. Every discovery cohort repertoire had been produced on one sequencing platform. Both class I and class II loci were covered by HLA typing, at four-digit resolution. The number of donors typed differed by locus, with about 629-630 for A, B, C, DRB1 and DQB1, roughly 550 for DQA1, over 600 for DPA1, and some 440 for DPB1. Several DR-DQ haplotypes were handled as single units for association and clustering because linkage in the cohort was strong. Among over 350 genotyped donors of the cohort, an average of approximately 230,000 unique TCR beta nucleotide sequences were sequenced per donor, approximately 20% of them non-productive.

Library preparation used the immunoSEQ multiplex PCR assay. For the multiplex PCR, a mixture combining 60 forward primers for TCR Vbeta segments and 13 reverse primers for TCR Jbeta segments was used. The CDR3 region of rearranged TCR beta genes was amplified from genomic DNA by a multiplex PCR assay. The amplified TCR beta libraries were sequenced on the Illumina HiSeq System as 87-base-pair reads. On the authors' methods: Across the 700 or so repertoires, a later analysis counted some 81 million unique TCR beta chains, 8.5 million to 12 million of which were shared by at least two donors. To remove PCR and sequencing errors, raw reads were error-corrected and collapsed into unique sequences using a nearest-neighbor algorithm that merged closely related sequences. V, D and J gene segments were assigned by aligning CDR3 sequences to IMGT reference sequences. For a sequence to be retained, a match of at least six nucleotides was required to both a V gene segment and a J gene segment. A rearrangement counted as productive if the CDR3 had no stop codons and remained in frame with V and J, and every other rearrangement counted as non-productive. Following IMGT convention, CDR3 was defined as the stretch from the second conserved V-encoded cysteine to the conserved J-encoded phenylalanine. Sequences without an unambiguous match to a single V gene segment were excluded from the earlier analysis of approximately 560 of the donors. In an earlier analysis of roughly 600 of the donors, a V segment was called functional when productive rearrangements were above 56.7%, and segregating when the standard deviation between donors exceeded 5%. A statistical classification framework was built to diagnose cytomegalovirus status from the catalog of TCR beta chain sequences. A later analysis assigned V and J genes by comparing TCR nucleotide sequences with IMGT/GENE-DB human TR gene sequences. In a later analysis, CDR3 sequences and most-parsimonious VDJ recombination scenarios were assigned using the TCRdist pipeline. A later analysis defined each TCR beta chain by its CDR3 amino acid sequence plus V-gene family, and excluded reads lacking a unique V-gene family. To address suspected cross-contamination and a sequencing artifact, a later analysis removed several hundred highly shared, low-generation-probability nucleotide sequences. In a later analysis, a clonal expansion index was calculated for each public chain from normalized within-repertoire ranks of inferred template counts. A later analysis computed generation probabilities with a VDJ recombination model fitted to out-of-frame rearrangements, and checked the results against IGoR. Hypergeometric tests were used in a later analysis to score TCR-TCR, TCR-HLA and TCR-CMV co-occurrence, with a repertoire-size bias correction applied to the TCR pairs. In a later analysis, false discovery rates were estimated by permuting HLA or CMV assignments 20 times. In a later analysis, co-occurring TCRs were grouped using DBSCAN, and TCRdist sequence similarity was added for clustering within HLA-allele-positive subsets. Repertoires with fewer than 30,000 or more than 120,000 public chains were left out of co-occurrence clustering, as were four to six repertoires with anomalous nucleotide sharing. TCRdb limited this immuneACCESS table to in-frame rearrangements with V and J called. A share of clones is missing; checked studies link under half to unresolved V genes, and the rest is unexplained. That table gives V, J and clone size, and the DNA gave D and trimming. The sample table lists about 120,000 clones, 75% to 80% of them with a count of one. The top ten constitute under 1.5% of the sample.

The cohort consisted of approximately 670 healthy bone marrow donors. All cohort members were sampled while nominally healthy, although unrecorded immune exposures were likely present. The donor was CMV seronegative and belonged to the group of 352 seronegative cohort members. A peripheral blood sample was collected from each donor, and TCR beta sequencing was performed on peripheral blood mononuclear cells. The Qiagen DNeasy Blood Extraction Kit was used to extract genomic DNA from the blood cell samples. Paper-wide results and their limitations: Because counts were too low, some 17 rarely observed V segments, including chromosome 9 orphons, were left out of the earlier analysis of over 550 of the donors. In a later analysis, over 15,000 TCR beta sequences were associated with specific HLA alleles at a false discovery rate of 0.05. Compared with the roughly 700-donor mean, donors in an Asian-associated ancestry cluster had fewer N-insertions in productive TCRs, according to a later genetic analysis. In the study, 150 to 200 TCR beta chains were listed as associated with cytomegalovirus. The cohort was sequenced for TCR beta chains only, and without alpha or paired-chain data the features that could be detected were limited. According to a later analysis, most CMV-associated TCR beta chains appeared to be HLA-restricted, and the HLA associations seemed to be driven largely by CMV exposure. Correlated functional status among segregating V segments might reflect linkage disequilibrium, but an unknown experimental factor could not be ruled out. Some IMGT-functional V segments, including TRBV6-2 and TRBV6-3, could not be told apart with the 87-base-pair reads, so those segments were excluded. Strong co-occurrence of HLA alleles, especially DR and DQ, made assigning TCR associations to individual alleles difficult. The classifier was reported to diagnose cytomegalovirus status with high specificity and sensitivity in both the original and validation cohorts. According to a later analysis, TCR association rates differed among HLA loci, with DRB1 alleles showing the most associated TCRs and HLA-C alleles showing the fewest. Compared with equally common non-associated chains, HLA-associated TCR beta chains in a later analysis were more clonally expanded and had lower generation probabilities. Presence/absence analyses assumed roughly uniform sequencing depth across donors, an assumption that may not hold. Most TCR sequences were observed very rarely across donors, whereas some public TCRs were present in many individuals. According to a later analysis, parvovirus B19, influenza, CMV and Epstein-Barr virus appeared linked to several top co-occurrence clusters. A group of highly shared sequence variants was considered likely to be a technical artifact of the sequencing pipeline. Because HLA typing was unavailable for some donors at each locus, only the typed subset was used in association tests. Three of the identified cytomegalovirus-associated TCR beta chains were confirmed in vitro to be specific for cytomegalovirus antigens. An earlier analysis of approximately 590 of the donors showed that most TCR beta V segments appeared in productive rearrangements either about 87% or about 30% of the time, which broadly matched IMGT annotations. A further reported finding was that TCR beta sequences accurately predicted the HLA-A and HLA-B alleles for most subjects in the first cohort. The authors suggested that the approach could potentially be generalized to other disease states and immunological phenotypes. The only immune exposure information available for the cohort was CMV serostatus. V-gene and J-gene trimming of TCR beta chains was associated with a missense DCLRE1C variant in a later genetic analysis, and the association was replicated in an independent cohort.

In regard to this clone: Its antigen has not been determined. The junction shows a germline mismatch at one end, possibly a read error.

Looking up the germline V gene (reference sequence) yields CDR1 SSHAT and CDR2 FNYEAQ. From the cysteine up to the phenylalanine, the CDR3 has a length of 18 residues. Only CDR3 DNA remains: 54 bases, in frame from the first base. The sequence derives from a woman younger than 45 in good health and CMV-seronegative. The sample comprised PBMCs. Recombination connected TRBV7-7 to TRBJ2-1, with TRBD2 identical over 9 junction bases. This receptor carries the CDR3 CASSLPPLAGLRNNEQFF. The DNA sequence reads TGTGCTAGCAGCTTACCACCCCTAGCGGGATTGAGGAACAATGAGCAGTTCTTC.